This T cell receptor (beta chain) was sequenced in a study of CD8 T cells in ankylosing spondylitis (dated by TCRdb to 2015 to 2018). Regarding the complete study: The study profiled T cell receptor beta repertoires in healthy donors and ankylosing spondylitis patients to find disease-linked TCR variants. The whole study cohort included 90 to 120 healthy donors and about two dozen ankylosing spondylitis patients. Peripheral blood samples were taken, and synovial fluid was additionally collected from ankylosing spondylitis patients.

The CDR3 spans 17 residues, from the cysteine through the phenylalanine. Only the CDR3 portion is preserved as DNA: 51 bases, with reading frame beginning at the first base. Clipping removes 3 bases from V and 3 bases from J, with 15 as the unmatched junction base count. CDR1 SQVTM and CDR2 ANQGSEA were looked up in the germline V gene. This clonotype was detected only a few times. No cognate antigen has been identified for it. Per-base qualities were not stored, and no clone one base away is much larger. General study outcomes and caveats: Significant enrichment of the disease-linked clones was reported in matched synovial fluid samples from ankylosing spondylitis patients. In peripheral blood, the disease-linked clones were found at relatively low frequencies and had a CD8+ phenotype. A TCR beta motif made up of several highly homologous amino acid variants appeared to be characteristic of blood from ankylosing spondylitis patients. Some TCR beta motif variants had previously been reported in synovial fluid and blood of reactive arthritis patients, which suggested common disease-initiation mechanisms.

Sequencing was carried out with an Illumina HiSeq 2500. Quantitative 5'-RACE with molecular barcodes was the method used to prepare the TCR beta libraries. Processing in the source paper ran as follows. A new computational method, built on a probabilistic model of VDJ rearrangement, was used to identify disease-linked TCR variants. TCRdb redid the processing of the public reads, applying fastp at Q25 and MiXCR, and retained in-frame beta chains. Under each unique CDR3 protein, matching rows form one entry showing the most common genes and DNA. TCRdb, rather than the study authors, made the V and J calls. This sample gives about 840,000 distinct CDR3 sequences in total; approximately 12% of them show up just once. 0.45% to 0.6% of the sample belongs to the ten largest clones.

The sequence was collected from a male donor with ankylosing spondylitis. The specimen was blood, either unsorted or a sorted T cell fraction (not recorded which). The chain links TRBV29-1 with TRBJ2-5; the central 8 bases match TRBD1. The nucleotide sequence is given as TGCAGCGTTGAGAACCCTGGAGACAGGGGTTGGGAAGAGACCCAGTACTTC. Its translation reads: CSVENPGDRGWEETQYF.